A selection of T cell receptor beta chains follows, all from one sample in a study of early T cells in non-severe SARS-CoV-2 infection. TCRdb re-analysed the 5' RACE reads in MiXCR, keeping a single row per CDR3 protein. The sample carries about 84,000 distinct CDR3 sequences, 9% to 13% recorded once. The source material was whole blood. The origin of the receptors is an adult who was a healthcare worker with PCR-confirmed SARS-CoV-2 infection or an uninfected control (not recorded which). Each CDR3 is given with its conserved first and last residue. The D gene is left open where the match is weak. A clone size is listed for some rows: how often the clone was seen (once, few, many), or a class if it is expanded.

many	-	TRBJ1-2	TRBV20-1	TGCAGTGCTAGAGTTGGGGGGAACTATGGCTACACCTTC	CSARVGGNYGYTF
many	-	TRBJ1-5	TRBV19	TGTGCCAGTAGTATCAGGGAGGTCCTTCAGCAGCCCCAGCATTTT	CASSIREVLQQPQHF
-	-	TRBJ2-7	TRBV7-2	TGTGCCAGCAGCTTTTCCGGCTACAGGGACGCGGTCTTC	CASSFSGYRDAVF
many	-	TRBJ2-7	TRBV28	TGTGCCAGCAGTTCATCCTACGAGCAGTACTTC	CASSSSYEQYF
many	-	TRBJ2-2	TRBV12-3/TRBV12-4	TGTGCCAGCACTAACGGCCTGGGTACCGGGGAGCTGTTTTTT	CASTNGLGTGELFF
few	-	TRBJ1-1	TRBV7-3	TGTGCCAGCAGCTCAGACGGGAACACTGAAGCTTTCTTT	CASSSDGNTEAFF
many	-	TRBJ1-5	TRBV28	TGTGCCAGCAGCCTGACAACGAGCAATCAGCCCCAGCATTTT	CASSLTTSNQPQHF
many	TRBD1	TRBJ2-2	TRBV10-3	TGTGCCATCACCGGGGACAGGGAGAGGGCCGGGGAGCTGTTTTTT	CAITGDRERAGELFF
many	-	TRBJ2-3	TRBV5-4	TGTGCCAGCAGCTTGGCCCTAGACTACACAGATACGCAGTATTTT	CASSLALDYTDTQYF
-	TRBD1	TRBJ1-1	TRBV29-1	TGCAGCGGACAGGGGGGAAACACTGAAGCTTTCTTT	CSGQGGNTEAFF
few	TRBD1	TRBJ1-6	TRBV20-1	TGCAGTGCTAGAGAGATCCACGCGGCTACAGGGGGCCATTCACCCCTCCACTTT	CSAREIHAATGGHSPLHF
many	TRBD2	TRBJ2-5	TRBV14	TGTGCCAGCAGCCAAGCGGTAGCGGGAGGGCCGAGGGAGACCCAGTACTTC	CASSQAVAGGPRETQYF
-	-	TRBJ1-2	TRBV30	TGTGCCTGGACCCCACGTAGGGGCTATGGCTACACCTTC	CAWTPRRGYGYTF
once	TRBD1	TRBJ2-2	TRBV12-3/TRBV12-4	TGTGCCAGCACCGCGGACAGGGACACCGGGGAGCTGTTTTTT	CASTADRDTGELFF
few	TRBD2	TRBJ2-5	TRBV24-1	TGTGCCACCAGTGATCGCGGGGGGGAGACCCAGTACTTC	CATSDRGGETQYF
few	-	TRBJ2-7	TRBV27	TGTGCCAGCAGTTCCCTCCCCAACTTCGAGCAGTACTTC	CASSSLPNFEQYF
many	TRBD1	TRBJ2-5	TRBV18	TGTGCCAGCTCACAGGGACAGCAAGAGACCCAGTACTTC	CASSQGQQETQYF
few	TRBD1	TRBJ2-2	TRBV6-5	TGTGCCAGCAGTTTTCACAGGGGAACCGGGGAGCTGTTTTTT	CASSFHRGTGELFF
many	TRBD1	TRBJ2-2	TRBV7-6	TGTGCCAGCAGCCCCCCCTACCGGGACAGAGACACCGGGGAGCTGTTTTTT	CASSPPYRDRDTGELFF
-	-	TRBJ2-3	TRBV20-1	TGCAGTGCTAGAAATCGACTAGACACAGATACGCAGTATTTT	CSARNRLDTDTQYF
many	-	TRBJ2-7	TRBV7-9	TGTGCCAGCAGCTCCGATATCGTGGGCAGCTCCTACGAGCAGTACTTC	CASSSDIVGSSYEQYF
-	-	TRBJ1-4	TRBV5-1	TGCGCCAGCAGCGAAAGACAAACTGAAAAACTGTTTTTT	CASSERQTEKLFF
few	-	TRBJ2-3	TRBV27	TGTGCCAGCAGACCACAGGGAGGAGGGTACACAGATACGCAGTATTTT	CASRPQGGGYTDTQYF
many	-	TRBJ1-2	TRBV28	TGTGCCAGCCAGTATGGCTACACCTTC	CASQYGYTF
few	-	TRBJ2-7	TRBV20-1	TGCAGTGCTAGGGGTGACAGGTTATACTCCTACGAGCAGTACTTC	CSARGDRLYSYEQYF
-	TRBD1	TRBJ1-1	TRBV29-1	TGCAGCGTGGGGACAGGGGCGCATGGGGGGACTGAAGCTTTCTTT	CSVGTGAHGGTEAFF
few	-	TRBJ1-1	TRBV3-1	TGTGCCAGCAGCCAGGTCGGGGAGACTGAAGCTTTCTTT	CASSQVGETEAFF
many	TRBD2	TRBJ2-7	TRBV5-1	TGCGCCAGCAGCTTGGCGGGACTAGCGTTCAGCGCCACCTACGAGCAGTACTTC	CASSLAGLAFSATYEQYF
-	-	TRBJ2-5	TRBV5-5	TGTGCCAGCAGCTTGGCGGTGGCTGGGGGGACCCAGTACTTC	CASSLAVAGGTQYF
few	-	TRBJ1-3	TRBV3-1	TGTGCCAGCAGCGACGACAGCGGCCCTGGAAACACCATATATTTT	CASSDDSGPGNTIYF
many	-	TRBJ1-5	TRBV7-2	TGTGCCAGCAGCTTAGGACGGGAACAGCCCCAGCATTTT	CASSLGREQPQHF
-	-	TRBJ1-1	TRBV5-4	TGTGCCAGCAGCTTACCAGGGCCGGGTGACACTGAAGCTTTCTTT	CASSLPGPGDTEAFF
-	-	TRBJ2-7	TRBV28	TGTGCCAGCCGGTCCCCGGGGCAGTATTACTACGAGCAGTACTTC	CASRSPGQYYYEQYF
-	-	TRBJ1-2	TRBV3-1	TGTGCCAGCAGCCAAGATCGCACAGAATATGGCTACACCTTC	CASSQDRTEYGYTF
few	-	TRBJ1-1	TRBV21-1	TGTGCCAGCAGCAGAAGACAGGGGGCCCTGAACACTGAAGCTTTCTTT	CASSRRQGALNTEAFF
many	TRBD1	TRBJ2-7	TRBV27	TGTGCCAGTTCCCCCGCAGGGGGCTACACCTACGAGCAGTACTTC	CASSPAGGYTYEQYF
few	-	TRBJ2-7	TRBV7-3	TGTGCCAGCAGCTTAACCAGAGCCTACGAGCAGTACTTC	CASSLTRAYEQYF
-	-	TRBJ1-1	TRBV6-1	TGTGCCAGCAGTGAAGCAAGACGGTACTACATGAACACTGAAGCTTTCTTT	CASSEARRYYMNTEAFF
-	-	TRBJ2-1	TRBV28	TGTGCCAGCAGGGTAGGGGGGACCTCCTACAATGAGCAGTTCTTC	CASRVGGTSYNEQFF
many	-	TRBJ2-7	TRBV18	TGTGCCAGCTCGGACCTGTCCTACGAGCAGTACTTC	CASSDLSYEQYF
many	-	TRBJ1-5	TRBV5-5	TGTGCCAGCAGCCTCAATATGGGCCCGTTAAGTTACCAGCATTTT	CASSLNMGPLSYQHF
many	-	TRBJ2-7	TRBV28	TGTGCCAGCAACCTGGGGCTATACTACGAGCAGTACTTC	CASNLGLYYEQYF
few	-	TRBJ1-5	TRBV7-2	TGTGCCAGCAGTTACGGACGTGTTAGCAATCAGCCCCAGCATTTT	CASSYGRVSNQPQHF
-	-	TRBJ2-7	TRBV9	TGTGCCAGCAGCGTAGGTGTACAGGCCACCTACGAGCAGTACTTC	CASSVGVQATYEQYF
few	-	TRBJ1-5	TRBV30	TGTGCCTGGAGTGTTTGGGGTCAGCCCCAGCATTTT	CAWSVWGQPQHF
many	-	TRBJ2-1	TRBV5-1	TGCGCCAGCAGCAGGGATGGAGGCAATGAGCAGTTCTTC	CASSRDGGNEQFF
few	-	TRBJ2-7	TRBV19	TGTGCCAGTAGTCCCCATCTGAGGGGAACCGAGCAGTACTTC	CASSPHLRGTEQYF
many	-	TRBJ2-7	TRBV6-5	TGTGCCAGCAGTCTAGGACGGGGCGGGACCTACGAGCAGTACTTC	CASSLGRGGTYEQYF
-	-	TRBJ1-6	TRBV7-9	TGTGCCAGCAGTTTAGTGTGGGATTACAATTCACCCCTCCACTTT	CASSLVWDYNSPLHF
-	TRBD1	TRBJ1-1	TRBV5-4	TGTGCCAGCAGCTCCCGGGACAGGTCGTACACTGAAGCTTTCTTT	CASSSRDRSYTEAFF
many	TRBD2	TRBJ2-4	TRBV6-6	TGTGCCAGCGGGGGGGACGCGGAGTACATTCAGTACTTC	CASGGDAEYIQYF
-	TRBD2	TRBJ2-5	TRBV14	TGTGCCAGCAGCCAAGGGCTAGCGGCACTCCAAGAGACCCAGTACTTC	CASSQGLAALQETQYF
-	-	TRBJ2-3	TRBV11-3	TGTGCCAGCAGCTTAGAGGGGGCAGGAGCCACAGATACGCAGTATTTT	CASSLEGAGATDTQYF
few	-	TRBJ2-3	TRBV7-8	TGTGCCAGCAGCCCGACGGGACCGCTATTCACAGATACGCAGTATTTT	CASSPTGPLFTDTQYF
many	-	TRBJ1-3	TRBV2	TGTGCCAGCACCCTGGACAGCCTCTCTGGAAACACCATATATTTT	CASTLDSLSGNTIYF